This T cell receptor (beta chain) was observed in a study of STAT5B mutations in CD4+ large granular lymphocyte leukemia. Study context: Among healthy donors, a particular HLA allele went with more CDR3 'QG' motifs. General observations from the study: Patient CD4-sorted repertoires stayed more clonal than healthy ones after leukemic-clone removal.

Profiled with immunoSEQ multiplex PCR; TCRdb holds only in-frame clones, not every one. The data contain approximately 30,000 clones, less than 85% of them seen just once; the ten biggest clones take up about 6.6%. This clone was observed a handful of times. The antigen remains unidentified. This receptor was identified in a human donor in good health. What was sequenced was CD4+ T cells from blood buffy coats.

The CDR3: CASSIRGYEQYF. As DNA, the CDR3 is TGTGCCAGTAGTATACGCGGCTACGAGCAGTACTTC. The chain joins TRBV19 to TRBJ2-7; D uncertain. Trimming took off 2 bases at V and 3 bases at J, with 5 bases between the two ends. Germline V gene lookup returns CDR1 LNHDA and CDR2 SQIVND (reference sequence). The length of the CDR3 is 12 residues.